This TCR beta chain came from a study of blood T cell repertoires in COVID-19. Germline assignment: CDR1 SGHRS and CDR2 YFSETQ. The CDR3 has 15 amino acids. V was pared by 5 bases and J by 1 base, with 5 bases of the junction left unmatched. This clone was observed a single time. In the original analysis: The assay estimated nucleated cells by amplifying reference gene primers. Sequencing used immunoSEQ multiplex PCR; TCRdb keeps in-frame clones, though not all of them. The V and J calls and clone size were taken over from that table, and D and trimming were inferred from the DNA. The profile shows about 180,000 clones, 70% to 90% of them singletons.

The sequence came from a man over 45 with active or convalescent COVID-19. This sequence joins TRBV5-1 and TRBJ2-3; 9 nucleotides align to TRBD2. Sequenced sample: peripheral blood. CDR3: CASREAGGRTDTQYF. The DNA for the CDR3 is TGCGCCAGCAGGGAAGCGGGGGGACGCACAGATACGCAGTATTTT.